This TCR beta chain was identified during a study of Graves' ophthalmopathy and Graves' hyperthyroidism. The term stable hyperthyroidism indicated an absence of ophthalmopathy within 18 months of follow-up. It was from 10 ml of fresh peripheral blood that the PBMCs came. This clonotype was counted many times. The antigen remains unidentified. Overall study results and limits: Detection in blood was also observed for most expanded thyroid clonotypes above 0.001 frequency.

Amplifying from RNA transcripts, the study obtained TCR beta CDR3 regions. After a first-round RT-PCR with HTBI primers, a second-round multiplex PCR was run. MiXCR was run by TCRdb on the multiplex PCR reads, yielding one entry per CDR3 protein. The sample includes about 620,000 distinct CDR3 sequences, approximately 21% of them seen just once. This sequence was found in a woman aged 18-29 years with stable Graves' hyperthyroidism. Some clones in this sample may be carry-over from other donors' samples. Source material: peripheral blood.

In DNA, the CDR3 is TGTGCCAGCAGTCCGGGGCATCATGGCTACACCTTC. Residues: CASSPGHHGYTF. V gene TRBV12-3 or TRBV12-4 combines with J gene TRBJ1-2; D possibly corresponds to TRBD1 (5 bases). The CDR3 length is 12 residues. V was clipped by 5 bases and J by 6 bases, with 10 bases between them.